These 20 T cell receptor beta chains were all obtained from the same sample, sequenced in a study of CD8 T cells in ankylosing spondylitis. TCRdb re-called the 5' RACE reads with MiXCR, one entry per CDR3 protein. This sample has some 300,000 distinct CDR3 sequences, with roughly 20% found just once. Sequencing was carried out using blood, either unsorted or a sorted T cell fraction (not recorded which). The receptors were sampled from a female donor with ankylosing spondylitis or in good health (not recorded which).

This clonotype occurred many times. The chain couples TRBV4-3 to TRBJ2-1, with 10 bases that match TRBD2. Germline V CDR1 and CDR2: LGHNA, YSLEER. Losses at the gene ends were 6 bases for V and 8 bases for J; bases not matched to a gene: 16. The CDR3 covers 17 residues. The CDR3 is CASSLTGQRGGEDEQFF. The CDR3 nucleotides are TGCGCCAGCAGTCTGACTGGCCAGCGGGGGGGCGAGGATGAGCAGTTCTTC.

The sample holds a few counts of this clonotype. The rearrangement links TRBV15 to TRBJ2-7; D gene uncertain. Germline CDR1 LNHNV, CDR2 YYDKDF (reference sequence). The V gene lost 3 bases and the J gene lost 2 bases, with 17 bases spanning the gap. This CDR3 is 16 amino acids long. The CDR3 sequence is CATSRGWTLSAYEQYF. As DNA, the CDR3 is TGTGCCACCAGCAGGGGTTGGACCCTGAGCGCCTACGAGCAGTACTTC. Drawing the rest from reference TRBV15 and TRBJ2-7, the complete variable domain is DAMVIQNPRYQVTQFGKPVTLSCSQTLNHNVMYWYQQKSSQAPKLLFHYYDKDFNNEADTPDNFQSRRPNTSFCFLDIRSPGLGDTAMYLCATSRGWTLSAYEQYFGPGTRLTVT.

The chain has TRBV12-3 or TRBV12-4 and TRBJ2-3; 7 bases agree with TRBD2. V shed 7 bases and J 1 base; nucleotides not matched to a gene: 14. This CDR3 is 17 amino acids long. CDR3 sequence: CASTLGGGTQGTDTQYF. The CDR3 coding sequence is TGTGCCAGCACCCTTGGGGGGGGGACTCAGGGCACAGATACGCAGTATTTT.

The J gene is TRBJ2-1, the V gene TRBV7-2; D is unclear. The CDR3 length is 13 residues. Germline assignment: CDR1 SGHTA and CDR2 FQGNSA. V was cut by 5 bases and J by 16 bases, with 21 bases left in between. In DNA, the CDR3 is TGTGCCAGCAGCCCACGGAGTCAAGGGATGAAATTCTTC. It codes for CASSPRSQGMKFF.

V usage is TRBV12-3 or TRBV12-4 and J usage is TRBJ2-1; 10 nucleotides match TRBD2. The CDR3 runs 16 residues. Trimming removed 5 bases from V and 5 bases from J; junction bases left unmatched: 9. This chain's CDR3 is CASSPGRLAGDNEQFF. For the CDR3, the DNA is TGTGCCAGCAGTCCGGGGAGGCTAGCGGGGGACAATGAGCAGTTCTTC.

This chain joins TRBV9 and TRBJ2-3; tentative D call: TRBD1 (5 bases). CDR1 is SGDLS and CDR2 is YYNGEE in the germline V gene. Trimming cost V 1 base and J 2 bases, with 14 bases left between them. CDR3 length: 16 residues. The CDR3 DNA reads as TGTGCCAGCAGCGTAACCCCCAGGGTCCACACAGATACGCAGTATTTT. It codes for CASSVTPRVHTDTQYF.

This sequence joins TRBV20-1 and TRBJ1-1; D is perhaps TRBD1 (6 bases). Germline CDR1 is DFQATT and CDR2 is SNEGSKA (reference sequence). V was shortened by 6 bases and J by 1 base, with 12 bases between the two germline ends. The CDR3 covers 13 residues. CDR3 amino acids: CSAMDRKNTEAFF. The CDR3 region has the DNA TGCAGTGCCATGGACAGAAAGAACACTGAAGCTTTCTTT.

The chain couples TRBV12-3 or TRBV12-4 to TRBJ2-5; tentatively, D is TRBD1 (6 bases). The CDR3 extends over 15 amino acids. V was shortened by 5 bases and J by 5 bases, with 18 bases between the two germline ends. For the CDR3, the DNA is TGTGCCAGCAGTCTTCGGACAGTTGGGCTGGAGACCCAGTACTTC. It translates to CASSLRTVGLETQYF.

The chain carries TRBV6-5 and TRBJ2-3; TRBD2 matches 10 bases. The CDR3 contains 17 residues. V gave up 2 bases and J gave up 3 bases; unmatched junction bases: 8. CDR1 is MNHEY and CDR2 is SVGAGI in the germline V gene. CDR3 nucleotide sequence: TGTGCCAGCAGTTACCCCCTAGCGGGAGTCACGACAGATACGCAGTATTTT. Its translation is CASSYPLAGVTTDTQYF.

CDR3 coding DNA: TGTGCCAGCTCACCATTAATCGAGGAGGGGCAGTACTTC. This gives the protein CASSPLIEEGQYF. The rearrangement joins TRBV18 to TRBJ2-7, with a possible D match to TRBD2 (6 bases). Germline V gene data show CDR1 as KGHSH and CDR2 as LQKENI. This CDR3 spans 13 amino acids. With 2 bases removed from V and 9 bases from J, the gap between germline ends came to 14 bases.

This clonotype was seen ten or more times. This sequence joins TRBV5-5 and TRBJ2-3; 9 nucleotides align to TRBD2. CDR1 is SGHKS and CDR2 is YYEKEE in the germline V gene (reference sequence). The CDR3 has 18 residues. With 1 base clipped from V and 0 bases from J, the junction kept 9 bases outside the gene matches. CDR3 DNA: TGTGCCAGCAGCTTGATGGTAGCGGGAGTGGCGAGCACAGATACGCAGTATTTT. Protein sequence: CASSLMVAGVASTDTQYF.

The V and J genes are TRBV20-1 and TRBJ1-1; 9 bases align to TRBD1. The ends lost 1 base at V and 5 bases at J; junction bases unmatched: 14. CDR1 is DFQATT, CDR2 SNEGSKA, per germline (reference sequence). CDR3 length equals 17 residues. CDR3 residues: CSARGELGQGEGTEAFF. In DNA form, the CDR3 reads TGCAGTGCTAGAGGAGAGCTGGGACAGGGAGAAGGGACTGAAGCTTTCTTT.

This clonotype was recorded many times. V is TRBV5-5 and J is TRBJ1-5; D unclear. The germline V and J ends were trimmed by 4 bases and 5 bases, with 10 bases remaining between them. The CDR3 totals 13 residues. Germline V gene sequence: CDR1 SGHKS, CDR2 YYEKEE (reference sequence). CDR3 residues: CASSQAGDQPQHF. The CDR3 bases are TGTGCCAGCAGCCAAGCTGGGGATCAGCCCCAGCATTTT.

The chain recombines TRBV6-4 with TRBJ2-3; D perhaps matches TRBD2 (5 bases). This CDR3 comprises 13 residues. The V gene's germline CDR1 is MRHNA and CDR2 SNTAGT. V lost 10 bases and J 2 bases, leaving 13 bases between the germline ends. The CDR3 bases are TGTGCCACCGAGAAGCGGAACACAGATACGCAGTATTTT. Its translation is CATEKRNTDTQYF.

The gene calls are TRBV6-1 and TRBJ1-5; 8 positions match TRBD1. Germline CDR1 reads MNHNS; CDR2 reads SASEGT. The CDR3 has 16 residues. Trimming at V came to 4 bases and at J to 8 bases, leaving 13 bases not matched to a gene. The CDR3 spells CASSAWTGFGREPQHF. The CDR3, as DNA: TGTGCCAGCAGTGCCTGGACAGGGTTTGGCCGGGAGCCCCAGCATTTT.

This chain connects TRBV15 to TRBJ2-7, with unresolved D. V dropped 2 bases and J dropped 1 base, with 9 bases sitting between them. The CDR3 contains 14 residues. Germline loops: CDR1 LNHNV, CDR2 YYDKDF (reference sequence). The CDR3 DNA follows: TGTGCCACCAGCAGAAAGGGCCTTTCCTACGAGCAGTACTTC. This codes for CATSRKGLSYEQYF.

This clonotype was recorded at least ten times. The chain recombines TRBV10-3 with TRBJ1-2, with D uncertain. Trimming shortened V by 6 bases and J by 4 bases, and 9 bases separated the two germline ends. The CDR3 sequence is 12 residues long. Germline loops: CDR1 ENHRY, CDR2 SYGVKD. CDR3 bases: TGTGCCATCAGCGGACCCTCCTATGGCTACACCTTC. The encoded protein is CAISGPSYGYTF.

The rearrangement links TRBV12-3 or TRBV12-4 to TRBJ1-6; TRBD1 might be the D (5 bases). V was trimmed by 6 bases and J by 10 bases, leaving 16 bases between them. This CDR3 spans 14 amino acids. DNA of the CDR3: TGTGCCAGCAGACTCACGGGGGTTGGGTCACCCCTCCACTTT. This sequence encodes CASRLTGVGSPLHF.

In its sample, this clonotype was seen a few times. V gene TRBV6-4 combines with J gene TRBJ2-7, with TRBD1 as a possible D gene (6 bases). Germline V gives CDR1 MRHNA, CDR2 SNTAGT. This CDR3 contains 15 residues. V lost 6 bases to trimming and J lost 0 bases, with 15 bases between them. The CDR3 sequence is CASRRQPGDSYEQYF. Here the CDR3 DNA reads TGTGCCAGCAGACGTCAACCAGGGGACTCCTACGAGCAGTACTTC.

The chain combines TRBV7-7 with TRBJ2-1; D tentatively reads TRBD1 or TRBD2 (5 bases each). Trimming took 2 bases from V and 5 from J, leaving 13 bases between them. Germline CDR1 reads SSHAT; CDR2 reads FNYEAQ (reference sequence). There are 15 residues in the CDR3. CDR3 coding DNA: TGTGCCAGCAGCTTAAGGCTCGGGGCGAACAATGAGCAGTTCTTC. Translated, it gives CASSLRLGANNEQFF.